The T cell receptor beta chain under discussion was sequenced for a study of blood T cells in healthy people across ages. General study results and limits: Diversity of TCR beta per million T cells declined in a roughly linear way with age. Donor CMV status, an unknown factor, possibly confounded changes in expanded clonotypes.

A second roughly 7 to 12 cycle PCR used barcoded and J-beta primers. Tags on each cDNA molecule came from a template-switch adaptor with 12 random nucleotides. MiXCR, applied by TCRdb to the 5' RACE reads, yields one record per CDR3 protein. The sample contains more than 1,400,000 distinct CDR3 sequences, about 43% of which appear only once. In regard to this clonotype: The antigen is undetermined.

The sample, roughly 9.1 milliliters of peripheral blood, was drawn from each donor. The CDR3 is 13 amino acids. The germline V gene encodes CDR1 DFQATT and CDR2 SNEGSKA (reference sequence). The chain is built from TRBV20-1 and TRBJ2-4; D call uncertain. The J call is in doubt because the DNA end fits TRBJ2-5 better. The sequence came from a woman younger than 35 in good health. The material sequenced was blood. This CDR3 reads CSAREPSEETQYF. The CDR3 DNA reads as TGCAGTGCTAGAGAGCCCAGCGAAGAGACCCAGTACTTC.